This passage covers 9 T cell receptor beta chains from one sample sequenced in a study of shared clonotypes between healthy human individuals (TCRdb year 2020). The library was made by the immunoSEQ multiplex PCR assay. The table was pulled from immuneACCESS by TCRdb, which kept in-frame rearrangements only. Such tables lose some clones; where checked, under half of the loss comes from unresolved V genes, and the rest has no known cause. This sample has about 2.3 million clones in its table, and more than 80% of those were observed once. The ten largest clones take up about 0.39% of the sample. The sequencing sample was made of naive CD4+ T cells from PBMCs. Per the publication, the cell subset or site label means: CD45RA+ positively selected. All receptors come from a man aged 18 to 29 in good health. Some clones in this sample may be carry-over from other donors' samples.

The J gene is TRBJ1-4, the V gene TRBV7-9; 7 nucleotides match TRBD1. J lost 0 bases, V lost 4 bases, and 5 bases had no gene match. Looked up from germline, CDR1 is SEHNR and CDR2 is FQNEAQ (reference sequence). CDR3 length: 16 amino acids. CDR3 nucleotides: TGTGCCAGCAGCTCGAGAGGGACAGCAACTAATGAAAAACTGTTTTTT. Translated: CASSSRGTATNEKLFF.

The V and J genes are TRBV4-1 and TRBJ2-3; no definite D call. Germline loops: CDR1 MGHRA, CDR2 YSYEKL. Trimming stripped 0 bases from V and 4 bases from J, with 8 bases between. The CDR3 runs 14 residues. The chain's CDR3 is CASSQDATADTQYF. The CDR3, as DNA: TGCGCCAGCAGCCAAGATGCGACGGCAGATACGCAGTATTTT.

The rearrangement uses TRBV7-3 and TRBJ2-5, with D possibly matching TRBD2 (7 bases). This CDR3 comprises 15 residues. Germline loops: CDR1 SGHTA, CDR2 FQGTGA. Deletions cut 5 bases from V and 5 bases from J, with 18 bases between. DNA of the CDR3: TGTGCCAGCAGCGAACGGGGGGCGTTGGAGGAGACCCAGTACTTC. Residues: CASSERGALEETQYF.

The chain carries TRBV28 and TRBJ2-2, with D tentatively TRBD1 or TRBD2 (5 bases each). With 8 bases removed from V and 0 bases from J, the gap between germline ends came to 16 bases. The germline CDR1 and CDR2 sequences are MDHEN and SYDVKM. This CDR3 has 16 amino acids. The CDR3 sequence is CASHGTETSNTGELFF. The CDR3 bases are TGTGCCAGCCACGGGACGGAAACCTCGAACACCGGGGAGCTGTTTTTT.

J is TRBJ1-2 and V is TRBV7-2; the D gene is possibly TRBD1 (5 bases). The CDR3 is made up of 14 amino acids. Germline assignment: CDR1 SGHTA and CDR2 FQGNSA. V was pared by 1 base and J by 8 bases, with 14 bases between. CDR3 protein: CASSLDPGPGGYTF. The CDR3 DNA is TGTGCCAGCAGCTTAGATCCGGGGCCTGGGGGCTACACCTTC.

This clone occurred a few times. The chain combines TRBV30 with TRBJ2-7, with 12 bases aligning to TRBD2. Germline V CDR1 and CDR2: GTSNPN, SVGIG (reference sequence). The CDR3 consists of 14 residues. V lost 8 bases to trimming and J lost 4 bases; unmatched junction nucleotides: 9. The DNA of the CDR3 is TGTGCCCAGAGGCTAGCGGGAGGGTCTTACGAGCAGTACTTC. Protein product: CAQRLAGGSYEQYF.

The chain is built from TRBV9 and TRBJ2-1; tentative D call: TRBD2 (6 bases). Trimming took 4 bases from V and 4 from J, leaving 18 bases between them. Germline V gene lookup returns CDR1 SGDLS and CDR2 YYNGEE. The CDR3 runs to 16 residues. The CDR3 sequence is CASSSRGDLSYNEQFF. The DNA for the CDR3 is TGTGCCAGCAGCTCCCGCGGGGATTTATCTTACAATGAGCAGTTCTTC.

This chain connects TRBV4-1 to TRBJ1-1; no reliable D call. Germline V gene sequence: CDR1 MGHRA, CDR2 YSYEKL. Trimming took off 4 bases at V and 7 bases at J, with 13 bases between the two ends. CDR3 length equals 13 residues. This CDR3 reads CASSRIMLGEAFF. The DNA of the CDR3 is TGCGCCAGCAGCCGAATTATGTTAGGTGAAGCTTTCTTT.

The chain uses TRBV5-1 and TRBJ2-2; D perhaps matches TRBD1 (6 bases). The germline V gene has CDR1 SGHRS and CDR2 YFSETQ. This CDR3 comprises 15 residues. V was shortened by 7 bases and J by 1 base, with 14 bases between the two germline ends. DNA of the CDR3: TGCGCCAGCGGAAATCCGACAGGGAACACCGGGGAGCTGTTTTTT. Translated, it gives CASGNPTGNTGELFF.